This record concerns one T cell receptor (beta chain) sequence. Its antigen is unknown. Per-base qualities were not stored, and no clone one base away is much larger. These data come from a study of blood T cell repertoires in COVID-19 (dated by TCRdb to 2018 to 2021). Concerning the study at large: Collaborator samples came from the United States, Italy and Spain and covered acute and convalescent phases of COVID-19. The samples were drawn from two sources: the first 160 participants of the ongoing ImmuneRACE study, and 1,000 to 1,500 subjects contributed by 6 global collaborators. Deeply sampled blood TCRbeta repertoires from subjects exposed to, actively infected with, or recovered from COVID-19 were included in the dataset. The material from the prospective study consisted of cDNA or gDNA derived from T cells, B-cell-depleted T cells, or PBMCs. Where available, HLA class I and class II types were obtained from metadata supplied by the sample provider rather than from assay-based typing. The sample metadata nearly always contained a de-identified subject ID, COVID-19 status, age in years and sex. The repertoires were released in a freely available public database meant as a resource for research on the immune response to SARS-CoV-2.

Collaborating institutions collected whole blood in K2EDTA tubes following their own protocols. Collaborator samples were shipped for TCRbeta analysis as frozen whole blood, isolated PBMCs, or DNA extracted from either sample type. The research as a whole found: Clinical and demographic metadata were provided uncurated, with the amount varying by source and participant.

As encoded in the germline V gene, CDR1 is MNHEY while CDR2 is SVGAGI. Between the V and J ends, shortened by 10 bases and 7 bases respectively, the junction contains 17 bases. From its cysteine to its phenylalanine, the CDR3 spans 13 amino acids. Kept here is only the CDR3 DNA, which spans 39 bases and is read in frame from base 1. TCRbeta CDR3 regions were amplified from genomic DNA by means of the immunoSEQ Assay, a bias-controlled multiplex PCR. The study's own analysis went as follows. Within the assay, amplification of reference gene primers was used to estimate how many nucleated cells each sample contained. Sequence reads were collapsed and filtered to measure the absolute abundance of every unique TCRbeta CDR3 rearrangement. For each sample, productive Simpson clonality was calculated as the square root of Simpson's diversity index across productive rearrangements. Sourced from immuneACCESS, this table was stored by TCRdb with only in-frame sequences that have V and J called. A share of the clones is absent; for the studies checked, an unresolved V gene accounts for under half, and the remainder has no known explanation. That table is the source of V, J and clone size, and D and trimming were worked out from the DNA. Here the sample has 100,000 to 150,000 clones; approximately 83% occur a single time. 27% of the sample comes from the top ten.

The chain was built from TRBV6-5 and TRBJ1-5; the D gene remains uncertain. The clonotype originates from a woman aged 80 or over with acute or convalescent COVID-19. Sequenced: peripheral blood. The DNA reads as follows: TGTGCCACGCGGTTAACGGGATACCAGCCCCAGCATTTT. Its amino acids are CATRLTGYQPQHF.